This T cell receptor (beta chain) was observed in a study of T cell responses to AZD1222 COVID-19 vaccine. About the research overall: It was second doses at about 4 or about 12 weeks that were pooled. Study results and caveats: Among AZD1222 vaccinees, only five or six were seropositive at baseline. A reported finding is that nearly half of spike-specific TCRs target unmutated variant regions.

Using immunoSEQ multiplex PCR, the repertoire was profiled, and TCRdb retains in-frame clones only, with some absent. The table records 150,000 or so clones, roughly nine tenths of them present only once. A note on this clone: Antigen specificity is unknown.

Germline V CDR1 and CDR2: SGHDN, FVKESK. V gave up 3 bases and J gave up 2 bases, with 11 bases separating them. The CDR3 length is 14 residues. The V gene is TRBV14, the J gene TRBJ2-7, with D perhaps matching TRBD2 (6 bases). The specimen comprised peripheral blood, sampled on day 0 of AZD1222 vaccination. This clonotype originated in an adult in good health. CDR3 protein: CASSHPGGTYEQYF. In DNA form, the CDR3 reads TGTGCCAGCAGCCACCCTGGGGGGACCTACGAGCAGTACTTC.